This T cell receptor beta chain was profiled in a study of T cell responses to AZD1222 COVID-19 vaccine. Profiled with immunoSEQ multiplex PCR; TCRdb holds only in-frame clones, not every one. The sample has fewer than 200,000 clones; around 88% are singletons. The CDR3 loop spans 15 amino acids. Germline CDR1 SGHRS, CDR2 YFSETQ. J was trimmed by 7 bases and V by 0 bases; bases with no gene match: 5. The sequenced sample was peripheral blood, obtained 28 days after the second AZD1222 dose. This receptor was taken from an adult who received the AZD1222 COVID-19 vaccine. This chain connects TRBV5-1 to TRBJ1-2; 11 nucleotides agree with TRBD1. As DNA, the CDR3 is TGCGCCAGCAGCTTGGACGGACAGGGGGCGGGTGGCTACACCTTC. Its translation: CASSLDGQGAGGYTF.